Given below is one T cell receptor beta chain in context. It lacks a known antigen. Base-call qualities are not available, and no considerably larger clone is one nucleotide away. The entry originates in a study of blood T cell repertoires in COVID-19 (dated by TCRdb to the early 2020s). For the study in its entirety: Samples covering the acute and convalescent phases of COVID-19 were provided by collaborators in the United States, Italy and Spain. The prospective study material was composed of cDNA or gDNA derived from T cells, B-cell-depleted T cells, or PBMCs. Subjects who had been exposed to COVID-19, were actively infected with it, or had recovered from it provided the deeply sampled blood TCRbeta repertoires that made up the dataset. The repertoires were released in a freely available public database intended as a resource for research on the immune response to SARS-CoV-2. Samples came from the ongoing ImmuneRACE study (first 160 participants) plus 1,254 subjects from 6 global collaborators. Sample metadata almost always included a de-identified subject ID, COVID-19 status, age in years and sex. Where HLA class I and class II types were available, the types were taken from metadata supplied by the sample provider, not from assay-based typing. General study outcomes and caveats: The quantity of clinical and demographic metadata differed by source and by participant and was supplied without curation.

The CDR3 numbers 13 residues from cysteine through phenylalanine. The entry retains the CDR3 DNA only, 39 bases that are in frame from base 1. The CDR1 and CDR2 encoded by the germline V gene are SGHAT and FQNNGV. V is cut back by 4 bases and J by 8 bases, with 7 bases in the junction unmatched. TCRbeta CDR3 regions were amplified from genomic DNA using the immunoSEQ Assay, a bias-controlled multiplex PCR. The original methods were these. The number of nucleated cells in each sample was estimated from the amplification of reference gene primers within the assay. Sequence reads were collapsed and filtered to measure the absolute abundance of every unique TCRbeta CDR3 rearrangement. For each sample, productive Simpson clonality was calculated as the square root of Simpson's diversity index over productive rearrangements. This is the immuneACCESS table as TCRdb keeps it, with only in-frame sequences that have V and J called. A part of the clones is gone; compared with another copy, unresolved V genes explain less than half, and the rest is unexplained. That table supplies the V and J calls and clone size; D and trimming were determined from the DNA. The sample data list some 250,000 clones, and about 73% of these were observed just once. Of the sample, about 3.5% falls within the top ten clones.

Collaborating institutions collected whole blood in K2EDTA tubes following their own protocols. For TCRbeta analysis, collaborators shipped samples as frozen whole blood, isolated PBMCs, or DNA extracted from either of those sample types. The sequence links TRBV11-2 to TRBJ1-2; 7 central nucleotides agree with TRBD1. Material: peripheral blood. The receptor was isolated from a woman over 75 with acute or convalescent COVID-19. The CDR3 reads as follows: CASSSWTGSGYTF. Here is the DNA: TGTGCCAGCAGCTCATGGACAGGATCGGGCTACACCTTC.